This TCR beta chain was profiled in a study of blood T cell repertoires in COVID-19. In the study overall: Samples of COVID-19 (acute and convalescent) were obtained from the United States, Italy and Spain. In each case, the material was cDNA or gDNA derived from T cells, B-cell-depleted T cells, or PBMCs.

In the original processing: Estimated nucleated cell counts came from reference gene primer amplification. Assay: immunoSEQ multiplex PCR; the TCRdb copy retains only in-frame clones and omits some. Clone size and the V and J calls come from that table; the DNA yielded D and trimming. The sample holds roughly 55,000 clones, almost 80% seen once. The CDR3 contains 15 residues. V lost 7 bases, J lost 1 base, and 16 bases lay in between. Germline CDR1 and CDR2: LNHDA and SQIVND (reference sequence). This sequence originates from a man aged 55 to 70 with acute or convalescent COVID-19. The gene calls are TRBV19 and TRBJ1-1; perhaps TRBD1 as D (6 bases). Sequenced input: peripheral blood. CDR3 residues: CASTLTGLANTEAFF. The CDR3 DNA is TGTGCCAGTACCCTAACAGGGCTGGCGAACACTGAAGCTTTCTTT.